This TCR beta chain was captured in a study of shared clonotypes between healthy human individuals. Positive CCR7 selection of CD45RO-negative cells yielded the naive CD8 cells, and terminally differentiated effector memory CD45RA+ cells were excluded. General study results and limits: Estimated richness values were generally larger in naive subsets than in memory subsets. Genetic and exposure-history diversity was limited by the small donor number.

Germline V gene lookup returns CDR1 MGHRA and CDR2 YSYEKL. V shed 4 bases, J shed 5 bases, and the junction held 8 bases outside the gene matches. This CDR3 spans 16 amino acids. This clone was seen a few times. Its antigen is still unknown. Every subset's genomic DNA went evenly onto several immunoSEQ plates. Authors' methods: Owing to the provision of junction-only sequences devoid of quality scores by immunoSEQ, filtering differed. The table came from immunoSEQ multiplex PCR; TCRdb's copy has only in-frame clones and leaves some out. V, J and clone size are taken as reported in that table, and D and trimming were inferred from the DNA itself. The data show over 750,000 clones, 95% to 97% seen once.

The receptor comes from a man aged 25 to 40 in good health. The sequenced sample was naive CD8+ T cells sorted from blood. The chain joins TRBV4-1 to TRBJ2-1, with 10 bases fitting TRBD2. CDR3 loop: CASSLGLAAIDNEQFF. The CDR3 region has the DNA TGCGCCAGCAGCCTAGGACTAGCGGCTATTGACAATGAGCAGTTCTTC.